The clone carrying this T cell receptor (beta chain) turned up a few times. Its antigen is unknown. This record belongs to a study of post-analysis software for immune sequencing data. Study-level information: Relapsing-remitting, secondary progressive and progressive-relapsing multiple sclerosis were all included among the disease courses.

cDNA libraries for TCR beta contained unique molecular identifiers. TCRdb re-derived calls from the PCR reads in MiXCR, one entry per CDR3 protein. The sample includes roughly 580,000 distinct CDR3 sequences, 44% of them seen just once. From germline, CDR1 is ENHRY and CDR2 SYGVKD. This CDR3 is built from 14 residues. V shed 0 bases and J shed 5 bases, with 10 bases lying between them. The study's findings and limits: Comparison with controls showed significantly lower normalized Chao1 diversity in multiple sclerosis patients. The study found TRBV5-6, TRBV5-1 and TRBV20-1 among a few TRBV segments more frequent in patients than controls.

The source of this sequence is a girl aged 5-17 years with multiple sclerosis. Material for sequencing was blood. V and J are TRBV10-3 and TRBJ1-2, with D maybe TRBD1 (6 bases). This CDR3 reads CAISESGGQYGYTF. The CDR3 nucleotides are TGTGCCATCAGTGAGTCCGGGGGGCAGTATGGCTACACCTTC.